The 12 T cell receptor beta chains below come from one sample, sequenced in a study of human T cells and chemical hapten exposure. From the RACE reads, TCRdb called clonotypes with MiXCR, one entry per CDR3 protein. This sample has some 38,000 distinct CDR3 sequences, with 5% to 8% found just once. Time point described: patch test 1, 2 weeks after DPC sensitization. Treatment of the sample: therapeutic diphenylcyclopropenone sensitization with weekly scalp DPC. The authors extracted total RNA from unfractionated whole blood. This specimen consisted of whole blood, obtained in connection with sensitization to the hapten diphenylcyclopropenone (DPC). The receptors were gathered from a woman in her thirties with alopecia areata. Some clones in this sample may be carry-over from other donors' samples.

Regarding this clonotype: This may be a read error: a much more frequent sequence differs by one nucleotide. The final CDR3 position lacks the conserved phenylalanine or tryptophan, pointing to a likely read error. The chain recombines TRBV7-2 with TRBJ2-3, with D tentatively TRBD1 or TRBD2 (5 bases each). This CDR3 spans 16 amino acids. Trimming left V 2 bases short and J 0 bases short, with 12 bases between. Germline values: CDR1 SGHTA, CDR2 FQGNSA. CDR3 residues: CASSLSWGSSTDTQYS. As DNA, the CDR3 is TGTGCCAGCAGCTTATCATGGGGGAGCAGCACAGATACGCAGTATTCT.

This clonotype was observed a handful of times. The CDR3 DNA is TGTGCCAGCAGTTTAAGGGCTCGGGCTTTCTTT. Protein: CASSLRARAFF. This chain joins TRBV28 and TRBJ1-1; D is undetermined. This CDR3 is 11 amino acids long. V was shortened by 2 bases and J by 11 bases, with 9 bases between the two germline ends. In germline, CDR1 is MDHEN, CDR2 SYDVKM.

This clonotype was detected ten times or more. CDR3 coding DNA: TGTGCCAGCAGCTTACAGACTCCCAGTTATGGCTACACCTTC. Amino acids: CASSLQTPSYGYTF. The chain joins TRBV7-9 to TRBJ1-2; D is uncertain. The CDR3 sequence is 14 residues long. Germline loops: CDR1 SEHNR, CDR2 FQNEAQ (reference sequence). The V end was cut by 2 bases, the J end by 5 bases, with 12 bases between.

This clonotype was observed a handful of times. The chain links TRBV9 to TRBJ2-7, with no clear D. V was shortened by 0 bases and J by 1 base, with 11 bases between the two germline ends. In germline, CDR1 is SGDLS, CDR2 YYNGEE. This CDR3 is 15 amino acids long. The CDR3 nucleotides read TGTGCCAGCAGCGTAGGACCCGGACCTTCCTACGAGCAGTACTTC. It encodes CASSVGPGPSYEQYF.

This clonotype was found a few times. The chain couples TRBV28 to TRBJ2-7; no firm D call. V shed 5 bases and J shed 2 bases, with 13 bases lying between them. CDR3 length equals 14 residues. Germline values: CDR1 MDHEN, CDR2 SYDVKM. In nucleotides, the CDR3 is TGTGCCAGCAGTCGACCCGGAGATCCCTACGAGCAGTACTTC. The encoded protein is CASSRPGDPYEQYF.

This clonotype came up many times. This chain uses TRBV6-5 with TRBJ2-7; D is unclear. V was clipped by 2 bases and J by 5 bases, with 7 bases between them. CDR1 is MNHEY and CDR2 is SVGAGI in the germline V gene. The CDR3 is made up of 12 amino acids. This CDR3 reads CASSYPKNEQYF. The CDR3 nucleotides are TGTGCCAGCAGTTACCCGAAGAACGAGCAGTACTTC.

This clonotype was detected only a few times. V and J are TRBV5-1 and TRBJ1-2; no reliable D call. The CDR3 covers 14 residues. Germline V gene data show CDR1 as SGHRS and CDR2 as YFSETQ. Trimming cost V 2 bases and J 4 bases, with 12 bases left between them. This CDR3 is CASSFSTEGYGYTF. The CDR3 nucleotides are TGCGCCAGCAGCTTCAGTACGGAAGGCTATGGCTACACCTTC.

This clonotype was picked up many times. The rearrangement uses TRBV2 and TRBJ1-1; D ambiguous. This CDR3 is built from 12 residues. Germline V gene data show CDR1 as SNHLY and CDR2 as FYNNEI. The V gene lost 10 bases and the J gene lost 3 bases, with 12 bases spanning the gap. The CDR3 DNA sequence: TGTGCCACTTGGGCGGAGGACACTGAAGCTTTCTTT. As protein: CATWAEDTEAFF.

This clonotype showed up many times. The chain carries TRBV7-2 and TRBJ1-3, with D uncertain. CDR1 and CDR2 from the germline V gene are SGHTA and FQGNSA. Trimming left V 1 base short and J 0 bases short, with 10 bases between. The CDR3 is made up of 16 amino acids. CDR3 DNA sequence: TGTGCCAGCAGCTTAGTGTACAGAATCTCTGGAAACACCATATATTTT. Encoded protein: CASSLVYRISGNTIYF.

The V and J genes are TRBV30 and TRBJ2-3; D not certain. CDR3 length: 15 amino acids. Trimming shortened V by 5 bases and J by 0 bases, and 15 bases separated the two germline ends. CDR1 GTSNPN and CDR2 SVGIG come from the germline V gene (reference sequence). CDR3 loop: CAWCPPFTSTDTQYF. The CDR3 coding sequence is TGTGCCTGGTGCCCCCCGTTTACTAGCACAGATACGCAGTATTTT.

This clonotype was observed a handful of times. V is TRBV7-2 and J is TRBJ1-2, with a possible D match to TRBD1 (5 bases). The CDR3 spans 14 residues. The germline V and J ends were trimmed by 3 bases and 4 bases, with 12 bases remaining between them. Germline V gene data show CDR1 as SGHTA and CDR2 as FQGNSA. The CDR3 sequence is CASSLAGTVYGYTF. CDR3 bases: TGTGCCAGCAGCTTGGCCGGGACCGTCTATGGCTACACCTTC.

The CDR3 nucleotides are TGTGCCAGCAGTGAATTTAGGGCCTCCAAAAACATTCAGTACTTC. Amino acids: CASSEFRASKNIQYF. The rearrangement joins TRBV25-1 to TRBJ2-4; D not resolved. Germline CDR1 MGHDK, CDR2 SYGVNS. The CDR3 runs 15 residues. The V end lost 1 base, the J end lost 2 bases, and 9 bases lay between the germline ends.